The rows below give T cell receptor beta chains drawn from one sample of a study of shared clonotypes between healthy human individuals. Clones were sequenced by immunoSEQ multiplex PCR, and TCRdb holds only the in-frame ones, with some missing. The data show 2 million or so clones, roughly 94% seen once. The sequencing input was naive CD4+ T cells sorted from blood. These receptors were collected from a man younger than 35 in good health. CDR3s include the opening cysteine and the closing phenylalanine or tryptophan. A D gene is named only where the DNA matches it firmly. Part of the rows lack a size; the others show once, few, many or a class for expanded clones.

CDR3nt: TGTGCCAGCAGCGTCGCTAGCGGGAGTCACAATGAGCAGTTCTTC; CDR3aa: CASSVASGSHNEQFF; j_gene: TRBJ2-1; v_gene: TRBV9; abundance: NA; d_gene: TRBD2; len: 15
CDR3nt: TGTGCCAGCAGTGAGACAGGGTACGGCGAGCAGTACTTC; CDR3aa: CASSETGYGEQYF; j_gene: TRBJ2-7; v_gene: TRBV25-1; abundance: once; d_gene: TRBD1; len: 13
CDR3nt: TGTGCCAGCAGCCCCCGAGGGGGGGCAAACGAGCAGTACTTC; CDR3aa: CASSPRGGANEQYF; j_gene: TRBJ2-7; v_gene: TRBV9; abundance: once; d_gene: NA; len: 14
CDR3nt: TGTGCCAGCAGTCCCCGACAGGCCAATCAGCCCCAGCATTTT; CDR3aa: CASSPRQANQPQHF; j_gene: TRBJ1-5; v_gene: TRBV28; abundance: NA; d_gene: NA; len: 14
CDR3nt: TGCGCCAGCAGTGACCAGAACCCCTACGAGCAGTACTTC; CDR3aa: CASSDQNPYEQYF; j_gene: TRBJ2-7; v_gene: TRBV10-1; abundance: NA; d_gene: NA; len: 13
CDR3nt: TGTGCCAGCAGCTTGACGGGGGCGCCTGGAAACACCATATATTTT; CDR3aa: CASSLTGAPGNTIYF; j_gene: TRBJ1-3; v_gene: TRBV7-9; abundance: once; d_gene: NA; len: 15
CDR3nt: TGTGCCAGCAGCACGGACAGGGGGACTCAGCAGTATTTT; CDR3aa: CASSTDRGTQQYF; j_gene: TRBJ2-3; v_gene: TRBV27; abundance: NA; d_gene: TRBD1; len: 13
CDR3nt: TGTGCCAGCAGTGAATTGGGAACAGGGAGTTCACCCCTCCACTTT; CDR3aa: CASSELGTGSSPLHF; j_gene: TRBJ1-6; v_gene: TRBV25-1; abundance: few; d_gene: NA; len: 15
CDR3nt: TGTGCCAGCAGCGTCCGCGGGAGGGATTGGGAGACCCAGTACTTC; CDR3aa: CASSVRGRDWETQYF; j_gene: TRBJ2-5; v_gene: TRBV9; abundance: NA; d_gene: TRBD2; len: 15
CDR3nt: TGTGCCGGAGGAAGACAGGGGCAGAACACTGAAGCTTTCTTT; CDR3aa: CAGGRQGQNTEAFF; j_gene: TRBJ1-1; v_gene: TRBV30; abundance: NA; d_gene: TRBD1; len: 14
CDR3nt: TGTGCCAGCAGTGACCGACTAGCAGATACGCAGTATTTT; CDR3aa: CASSDRLADTQYF; j_gene: TRBJ2-3; v_gene: TRBV6-4; abundance: once; d_gene: NA; len: 13
CDR3nt: TGTGCCAGCAGCTTAGAGAACCAGGGCAGGGCCAAAAACATTCAGTACTTC; CDR3aa: CASSLENQGRAKNIQYF; j_gene: TRBJ2-4; v_gene: TRBV11-2; abundance: NA; d_gene: NA; len: 17
CDR3nt: TGTGCCAGCAGCTCGGCCACGGGGAGCACAGATACGCAGTATTTT; CDR3aa: CASSSATGSTDTQYF; j_gene: TRBJ2-3; v_gene: TRBV7-9; abundance: NA; d_gene: NA; len: 15
CDR3nt: TGTGCCAGCAGTTACTCTTCGGCTAGCGGGTACGAGCAGTACTTC; CDR3aa: CASSYSSASGYEQYF; j_gene: TRBJ2-7; v_gene: TRBV6-5; abundance: NA; d_gene: TRBD2; len: 15
CDR3nt: TGCGCCAGCAGACTTTCGGGCAATGAGCAGTTCTTC; CDR3aa: CASRLSGNEQFF; j_gene: TRBJ2-1; v_gene: TRBV5-1; abundance: NA; d_gene: NA; len: 12
CDR3nt: TGTGCCAGCAGTGTCGGGGGAAACACTGAAGCTTTCTTT; CDR3aa: CASSVGGNTEAFF; j_gene: TRBJ1-1; v_gene: TRBV2; abundance: NA; d_gene: NA; len: 13
CDR3nt: TGCAGCGGAACAGGGGCCCCATCTAACTATGGCTACACCTTC; CDR3aa: CSGTGAPSNYGYTF; j_gene: TRBJ1-2; v_gene: TRBV29-1; abundance: NA; d_gene: TRBD1; len: 14
CDR3nt: TGTGCCACCAGCGGGAACTGGGGTGGCTACACCTTC; CDR3aa: CATSGNWGGYTF; j_gene: TRBJ1-2; v_gene: TRBV15; abundance: once; d_gene: NA; len: 12
CDR3nt: TGTGCCAGTAGTCCGGGACAGCAAGGCCAGCCCCAGCATTTT; CDR3aa: CASSPGQQGQPQHF; j_gene: TRBJ1-5; v_gene: TRBV19; abundance: NA; d_gene: TRBD1; len: 14
CDR3nt: TGTGCCAGCAGTCCGGGGGGGAAGGCCTCCAAAAACATTCAGTACTTC; CDR3aa: CASSPGGKASKNIQYF; j_gene: TRBJ2-4; v_gene: TRBV25-1; abundance: once; d_gene: TRBD2; len: 16
CDR3nt: TGTGCCAGCAGCTTGGCCTTAGGGGAGACCCAGTACTTC; CDR3aa: CASSLALGETQYF; j_gene: TRBJ2-5; v_gene: TRBV5-4; abundance: NA; d_gene: NA; len: 13
CDR3nt: TGCGCCAGCAGCCGCGGGGACAGGGCCGACTACGAGCAGTACTTC; CDR3aa: CASSRGDRADYEQYF; j_gene: TRBJ2-7; v_gene: TRBV5-1; abundance: NA; d_gene: TRBD1; len: 15
CDR3nt: TGTGCCAGCAGCCTCGGACAGGTCGGTGGCTACACCTTC; CDR3aa: CASSLGQVGGYTF; j_gene: TRBJ1-2; v_gene: TRBV5-6; abundance: NA; d_gene: TRBD1; len: 13
CDR3nt: TGCGCCAGCAGCCTAAGGGACAGGGGATTCCCCGGGGAGCTGTTTTTT; CDR3aa: CASSLRDRGFPGELFF; j_gene: TRBJ2-2; v_gene: TRBV4-3; abundance: NA; d_gene: TRBD1; len: 16
CDR3nt: TGTGCCAGCAGTAATCCGGGACAGGGGGCCGGGGAGCTGTTTTTT; CDR3aa: CASSNPGQGAGELFF; j_gene: TRBJ2-2; v_gene: TRBV25-1; abundance: NA; d_gene: TRBD1; len: 15
CDR3nt: TGTGCCAGCTCACCCTACCGACAGGGGAATGAGCAGTTCTTC; CDR3aa: CASSPYRQGNEQFF; j_gene: TRBJ2-1; v_gene: TRBV18; abundance: NA; d_gene: TRBD1; len: 14
CDR3nt: TGTGCCAGCAGCCACTCAGGGGGAGTCTCAGATACGCAGTATTTT; CDR3aa: CASSHSGGVSDTQYF; j_gene: TRBJ2-3; v_gene: TRBV9; abundance: NA; d_gene: TRBD1; len: 15
CDR3nt: TGCAGTGCTAGTATGGGTACGCCCCAGCATTTT; CDR3aa: CSASMGTPQHF; j_gene: TRBJ1-5; v_gene: TRBV20-1; abundance: once; d_gene: NA; len: 11
CDR3nt: TGTGCCAGCTCACCGACAGCGGGAGGCACTGAAGCTTTCTTT; CDR3aa: CASSPTAGGTEAFF; j_gene: TRBJ1-1; v_gene: TRBV18; abundance: once; d_gene: NA; len: 14
CDR3nt: TGCGCCAGCAGCCGCACCCCTAGTGGGACAGGGGCAAACACCATATATTTT; CDR3aa: CASSRTPSGTGANTIYF; j_gene: TRBJ1-3; v_gene: TRBV5-1; abundance: NA; d_gene: TRBD1; len: 17
CDR3nt: TGTGCCAGCAGCCTACAGGGGCCGAACCACTACAATGAGCAGTTCTTC; CDR3aa: CASSLQGPNHYNEQFF; j_gene: TRBJ2-1; v_gene: TRBV9; abundance: NA; d_gene: TRBD1; len: 16
CDR3nt: TGTGCTAGCAGCGCCCGGGACAGCTACAATGAGCAGTTCTTC; CDR3aa: CASSARDSYNEQFF; j_gene: TRBJ2-1; v_gene: TRBV7-7; abundance: NA; d_gene: TRBD1; len: 14
CDR3nt: TGCGCCAGCCCTGACAGGGCGCGAGGCTACACCTTC; CDR3aa: CASPDRARGYTF; j_gene: TRBJ1-2; v_gene: TRBV10-1; abundance: NA; d_gene: TRBD1; len: 12
CDR3nt: TGTGCCTGGAGTTCCGGGACAGGGGGTTTCTACACCTTC; CDR3aa: CAWSSGTGGFYTF; j_gene: TRBJ1-2; v_gene: TRBV30; abundance: NA; d_gene: TRBD1; len: 13
CDR3nt: TGTGCCAGCTCACCACTCCCCGCAGGCGGTACCTCTGGGGCCAACGTCCTGACTTTC; CDR3aa: CASSPLPAGGTSGANVLTF; j_gene: TRBJ2-6; v_gene: TRBV18; abundance: NA; d_gene: NA; len: 19
CDR3nt: TGCGCCAGCAGCTTTCAGGCAAAAGAGACCCAGTACTTC; CDR3aa: CASSFQAKETQYF; j_gene: TRBJ2-5; v_gene: TRBV5-1; abundance: NA; d_gene: NA; len: 13
CDR3nt: TGCGCCAGCAGCTTGCATAGCGGGGGCGCTCAGTTTCCCGGGGAGCTGTTTTTT; CDR3aa: CASSLHSGGAQFPGELFF; j_gene: TRBJ2-2; v_gene: TRBV5-1; abundance: NA; d_gene: TRBD2; len: 18
CDR3nt: TGTGCCAGCAGTCGGATGGACAGCTCTGGGGCCAACGTCCTGACTTTC; CDR3aa: CASSRMDSSGANVLTF; j_gene: TRBJ2-6; v_gene: TRBV5-4; abundance: NA; d_gene: NA; len: 16
CDR3nt: TGTGCCAGTAGCCAGGGATGGGGCAATCAGCCCCAGCATTTT; CDR3aa: CASSQGWGNQPQHF; j_gene: TRBJ1-5; v_gene: TRBV19; abundance: NA; d_gene: NA; len: 14
CDR3nt: TGTGCCAGCCACGCGGGGTTTGGACAGATTTTCTCTGGGGCCAACGTCCTGACTTTC; CDR3aa: CASHAGFGQIFSGANVLTF; j_gene: TRBJ2-6; v_gene: TRBV28; abundance: NA; d_gene: NA; len: 19
CDR3nt: TGTGCCAGCAGTCGGGGGACTACTTACTACCCTAGCACAGATACGCAGTATTTT; CDR3aa: CASSRGTTYYPSTDTQYF; j_gene: TRBJ2-3; v_gene: TRBV7-2; abundance: NA; d_gene: TRBD2; len: 18
CDR3nt: TGTGCCAGCAGTGTCCTCCGTGCAGGGTGGAGTATGAATAATTCACCCCTCCACTTT; CDR3aa: CASSVLRAGWSMNNSPLHF; j_gene: TRBJ1-6; v_gene: TRBV2; abundance: once; d_gene: NA; len: 19
CDR3nt: TGTGCCACCAGCAGAGATTTGGCGGGTGGCGAGCAGTACTTC; CDR3aa: CATSRDLAGGEQYF; j_gene: TRBJ2-7; v_gene: TRBV15; abundance: NA; d_gene: NA; len: 14
CDR3nt: TGTGCCAGTAATCAGGGGCCGAGGGACGGAACTCAGCCCCAGCATTTT; CDR3aa: CASNQGPRDGTQPQHF; j_gene: TRBJ1-5; v_gene: TRBV19; abundance: NA; d_gene: NA; len: 16
CDR3nt: TGTGCCAGCTCACCACCGAACAGGCGGAACACCGGGGAGCTGTTTTTT; CDR3aa: CASSPPNRRNTGELFF; j_gene: TRBJ2-2; v_gene: TRBV18; abundance: NA; d_gene: NA; len: 16
CDR3nt: TGTGCCTGGAGTGTAATGGTAGCGGGGCCCCAAGAGACCCAGTACTTC; CDR3aa: CAWSVMVAGPQETQYF; j_gene: TRBJ2-5; v_gene: TRBV30; abundance: NA; d_gene: TRBD2; len: 16
CDR3nt: TGTGCCAGCTCACCTGGGACAGGGCGTCAGCCCCAGCATTTT; CDR3aa: CASSPGTGRQPQHF; j_gene: TRBJ1-5; v_gene: TRBV18; abundance: NA; d_gene: TRBD1; len: 14
CDR3nt: TGTGCCAGCAGTCCTTCGACAGGGGTGGAAGGCTACACCTTC; CDR3aa: CASSPSTGVEGYTF; j_gene: TRBJ1-2; v_gene: TRBV5-6; abundance: NA; d_gene: TRBD1; len: 14
CDR3nt: TGTGCCAGCAGCTCGGACAGGTCTGCTGAAGCTTTCTTT; CDR3aa: CASSSDRSAEAFF; j_gene: TRBJ1-1; v_gene: TRBV11-3; abundance: NA; d_gene: TRBD1; len: 13
CDR3nt: TGTGCCAGTAGTATTCAGGCCAGGTTCAGCACAGATACGCAGTATTTT; CDR3aa: CASSIQARFSTDTQYF; j_gene: TRBJ2-3; v_gene: TRBV19; abundance: NA; d_gene: NA; len: 16
CDR3nt: TGCGCCAGCAGCCAAGAAAGGGGATACACTGAAGCTTTCTTT; CDR3aa: CASSQERGYTEAFF; j_gene: TRBJ1-1; v_gene: TRBV4-3; abundance: NA; d_gene: NA; len: 14
CDR3nt: TGTGCCAGCAGTCCCCTCGGACAGGGAGGTCATGAAAAACTGTTTTTT; CDR3aa: CASSPLGQGGHEKLFF; j_gene: TRBJ1-4; v_gene: TRBV28; abundance: few; d_gene: TRBD1; len: 16
CDR3nt: TGCGCCAGCAGCTTGGAGGCGGAAAAAGCTTTCTTT; CDR3aa: CASSLEAEKAFF; j_gene: TRBJ1-1; v_gene: TRBV5-1; abundance: NA; d_gene: NA; len: 12
CDR3nt: TGCGCCAGCAGCCAAGAGATGAACAGGGGCGGTGAGCAGTACTTC; CDR3aa: CASSQEMNRGGEQYF; j_gene: TRBJ2-7; v_gene: TRBV4-3; abundance: NA; d_gene: TRBD1; len: 15
CDR3nt: TGTGCCAGCAGCCCCCGGACAGCAACTAATGAAAAACTGTTTTTT; CDR3aa: CASSPRTATNEKLFF; j_gene: TRBJ1-4; v_gene: TRBV11-1; abundance: NA; d_gene: NA; len: 15
CDR3nt: TGTGCCAGCAGTGAAGGTGACCCCTATTATGGCTACACCTTC; CDR3aa: CASSEGDPYYGYTF; j_gene: TRBJ1-2; v_gene: TRBV25-1; abundance: NA; d_gene: NA; len: 14
CDR3nt: TGTGCAAGTCGCTCTGAACAAAACGGGGAGCTGTTTTTT; CDR3aa: CASRSEQNGELFF; j_gene: TRBJ2-2; v_gene: TRBV12-2; abundance: NA; d_gene: NA; len: 13
CDR3nt: TGTGCCAGCAGCCCGGGACTCCAACAAGAGACCCAGTACTTC; CDR3aa: CASSPGLQQETQYF; j_gene: TRBJ2-5; v_gene: TRBV7-9; abundance: NA; d_gene: NA; len: 14
CDR3nt: TGTGCCAGCAGTAGACGGAGGATTGCAACTAATGAAAAACTGTTTTTT; CDR3aa: CASSRRRIATNEKLFF; j_gene: TRBJ1-4; v_gene: TRBV28; abundance: NA; d_gene: NA; len: 16
CDR3nt: TGTGCCAGCAGCTTCACCGGACAGGGGAGCTCTGGAAACACCATATATTTT; CDR3aa: CASSFTGQGSSGNTIYF; j_gene: TRBJ1-3; v_gene: TRBV9; abundance: once; d_gene: TRBD1; len: 17